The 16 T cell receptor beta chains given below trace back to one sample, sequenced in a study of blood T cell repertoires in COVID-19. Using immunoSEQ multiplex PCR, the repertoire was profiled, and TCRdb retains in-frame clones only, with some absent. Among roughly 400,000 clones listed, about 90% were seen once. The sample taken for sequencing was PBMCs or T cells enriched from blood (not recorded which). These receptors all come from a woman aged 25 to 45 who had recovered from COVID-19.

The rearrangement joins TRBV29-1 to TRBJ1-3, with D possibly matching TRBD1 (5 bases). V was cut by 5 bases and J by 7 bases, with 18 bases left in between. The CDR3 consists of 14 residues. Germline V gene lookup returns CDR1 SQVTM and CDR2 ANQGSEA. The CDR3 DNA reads TGCAGCGTTCTACACCAGGGAATGAGGAACACCATATATTTT. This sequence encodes CSVLHQGMRNTIYF.

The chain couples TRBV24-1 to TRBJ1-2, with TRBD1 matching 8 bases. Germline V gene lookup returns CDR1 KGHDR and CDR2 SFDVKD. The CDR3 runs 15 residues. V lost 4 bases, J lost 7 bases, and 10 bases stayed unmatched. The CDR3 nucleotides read TGTGCCACCAGTGAACCTGGACAGGGAATGTTTGGCTACACCTTC. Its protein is CATSEPGQGMFGYTF.

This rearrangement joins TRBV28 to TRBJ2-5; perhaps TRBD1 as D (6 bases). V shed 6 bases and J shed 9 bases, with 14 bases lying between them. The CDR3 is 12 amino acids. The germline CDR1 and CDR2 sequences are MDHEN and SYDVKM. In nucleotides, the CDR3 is TGTGCCAGCAGGGCAGGGGCCTTGGCCCAGTACTTC. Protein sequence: CASRAGALAQYF.

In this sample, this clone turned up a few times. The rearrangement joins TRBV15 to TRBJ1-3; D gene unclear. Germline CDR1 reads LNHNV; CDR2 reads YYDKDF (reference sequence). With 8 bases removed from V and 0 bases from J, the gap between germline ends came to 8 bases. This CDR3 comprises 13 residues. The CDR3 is CATASPSGNTIYF. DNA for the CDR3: TGTGCCACCGCCAGTCCCTCTGGAAACACCATATATTTT.

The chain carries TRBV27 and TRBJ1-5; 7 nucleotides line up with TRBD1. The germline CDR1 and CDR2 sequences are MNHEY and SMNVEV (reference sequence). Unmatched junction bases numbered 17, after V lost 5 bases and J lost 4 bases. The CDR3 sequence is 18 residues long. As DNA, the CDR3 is TGTGCCAGCAGTCCACGATTCCTCAAAACAGGGGAGAATCAGCCCCAGCATTTT. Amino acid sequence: CASSPRFLKTGENQPQHF.

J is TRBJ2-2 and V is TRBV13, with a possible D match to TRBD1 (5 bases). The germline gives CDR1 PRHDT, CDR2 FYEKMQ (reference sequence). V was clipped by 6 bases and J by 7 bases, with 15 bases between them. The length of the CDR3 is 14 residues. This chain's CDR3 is CASSQSQGIGELFF. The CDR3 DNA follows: TGTGCCAGCAGTCAAAGTCAGGGAATCGGGGAGCTGTTTTTT.

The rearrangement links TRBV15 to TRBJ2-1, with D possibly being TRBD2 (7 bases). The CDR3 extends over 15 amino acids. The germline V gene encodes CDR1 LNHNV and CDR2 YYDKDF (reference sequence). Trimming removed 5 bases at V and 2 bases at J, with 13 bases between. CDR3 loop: CATSVRGAPYNEQFF. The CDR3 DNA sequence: TGTGCCACCAGCGTCCGGGGGGCCCCCTACAATGAGCAGTTCTTC.

The CDR3 DNA is TGTGCCACCAGTGATGGCGGGAGGGGAGAGACCCAGTACTTC. Translating it yields CATSDGGRGETQYF. V gene TRBV24-1 combines with J gene TRBJ2-5; 9 nucleotides agree with TRBD2. V lost 3 bases and J lost 4; bases outside the gene matches: 2. The CDR3 has 14 amino acids. Per germline, CDR1 KGHDR and CDR2 SFDVKD.

CDR3 in DNA: TGTGCCAGCAGCCCCCCCAACGGCGGGGTATTTGTCGGGGAGCTGTTTTTT. Translation: CASSPPNGGVFVGELFF. The chain is built from TRBV7-9 and TRBJ2-2; perhaps TRBD2 as D (6 bases). This CDR3 is built from 17 residues. The V end lost 5 bases, the J end lost 7 bases, and 23 bases lay between the germline ends. In germline, CDR1 is SEHNR, CDR2 FQNEAQ (reference sequence). Complete variable domain (other parts from reference TRBV7-9 and TRBJ2-2): DTGVSQNPRHKITKRGQNVTFRCDPISEHNRLYWYRQTLGQGPEFLTYFQNEAQLEKSRLLSDRFSAERPKGSFSTLEIQRTEQGDSAMYLCASSPPNGGVFVGELFFGEGSRLTVL.

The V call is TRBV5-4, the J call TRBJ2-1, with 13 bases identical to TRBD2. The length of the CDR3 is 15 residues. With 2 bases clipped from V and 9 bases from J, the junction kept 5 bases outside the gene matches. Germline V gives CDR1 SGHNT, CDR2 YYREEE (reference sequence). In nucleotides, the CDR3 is TGTGCCAGCAGCTTAAGGACTAGCGGGAGCGGTGAGCAGTTCTTC. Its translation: CASSLRTSGSGEQFF.

CDR3 DNA sequence: TGTGCCATCAGAGCGACAGCCCGGGACAGGGAAGAGTATGGCTACACCTTC. Translation: CAIRATARDREEYGYTF. This rearrangement joins TRBV10-3 to TRBJ1-2, with 9 bases aligning to TRBD1. The V gene end was trimmed by 6 bases and the J gene end by 5 bases; junction bases not matched to a gene: 16. Germline CDR1 ENHRY, CDR2 SYGVKD. The length of the CDR3 is 17 residues.

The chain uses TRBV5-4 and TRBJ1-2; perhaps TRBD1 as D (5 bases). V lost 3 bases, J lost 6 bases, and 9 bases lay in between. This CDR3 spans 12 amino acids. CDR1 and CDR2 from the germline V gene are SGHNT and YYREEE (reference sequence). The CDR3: CASSWTTDGYTF. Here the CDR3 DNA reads TGTGCCAGCAGCTGGACGACAGATGGCTACACCTTC. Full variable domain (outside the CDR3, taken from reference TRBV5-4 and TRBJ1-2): ETGVTQSPTHLIKTRGQQVTLRCSSQSGHNTVSWYQQALGQGPQFIFQYYREEENGRGNFPPRFSGLQFPNYSSELNVNALELDDSALYLCASSWTTDGYTFGSGTRLTVV.

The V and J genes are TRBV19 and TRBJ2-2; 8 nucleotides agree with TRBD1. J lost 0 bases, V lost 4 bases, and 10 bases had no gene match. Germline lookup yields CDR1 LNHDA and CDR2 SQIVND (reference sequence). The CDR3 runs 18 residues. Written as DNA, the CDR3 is TGTGCCAGTAGTAAGAGGGGGACAGGAGCCGCGAACACCGGGGAGCTGTTTTTT. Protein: CASSKRGTGAANTGELFF.

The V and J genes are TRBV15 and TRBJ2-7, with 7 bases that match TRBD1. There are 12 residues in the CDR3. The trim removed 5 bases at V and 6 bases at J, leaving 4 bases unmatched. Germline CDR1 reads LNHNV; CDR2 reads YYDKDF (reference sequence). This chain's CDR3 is CATSPRGLEQYF. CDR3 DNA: TGTGCCACCAGCCCGAGGGGGCTCGAGCAGTACTTC.

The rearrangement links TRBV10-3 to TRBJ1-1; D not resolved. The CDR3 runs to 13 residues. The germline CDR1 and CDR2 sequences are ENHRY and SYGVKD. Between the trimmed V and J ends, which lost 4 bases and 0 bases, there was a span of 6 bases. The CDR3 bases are TGTGCCATCAGTGGATCTATGAACACTGAAGCTTTCTTT. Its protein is CAISGSMNTEAFF.

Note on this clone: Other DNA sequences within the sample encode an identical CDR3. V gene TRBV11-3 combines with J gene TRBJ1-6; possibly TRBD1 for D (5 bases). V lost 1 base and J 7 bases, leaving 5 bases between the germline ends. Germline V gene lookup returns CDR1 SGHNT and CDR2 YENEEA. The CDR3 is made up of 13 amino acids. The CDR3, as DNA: TGTGCCAGCAGCTTAGGACAGAATTCACCCCTCCACTTT. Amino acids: CASSLGQNSPLHF.